One and the same sample provided the 21 T cell receptor beta chains below, sequenced in a study of identical twins. TCRdb re-called the 5' RACE reads with MiXCR, one entry per CDR3 protein. The sample lists some 260,000 distinct CDR3 sequences; 11% to 15% were seen once. Sequencing input: memory (CD45RO+) T cells sorted from blood. The origin of the receptors is a woman aged 18 to 35 in good health.

This clonotype was found many times. The chain recombines TRBV6-4 with TRBJ2-5, with D perhaps given as TRBD1 or TRBD2 (6 bases each). Germline V gives CDR1 MRHNA, CDR2 SNTAGT. CDR3 length: 14 residues. The ends were cut back, 7 bases at V and 5 bases at J, with 17 bases in the middle. The CDR3 nucleotides are TGTGCCAGCATGAGAGGGGGGAGTCTGGAGACCCAGTACTTC. Translated: CASMRGGSLETQYF.

The gene calls are TRBV25-1 and TRBJ1-1; 7 bases are a match to TRBD1. The CDR3 loop spans 13 amino acids. V shed 7 bases and J 2 bases; nucleotides not matched to a gene: 4. Germline V gene lookup returns CDR1 MGHDK and CDR2 SYGVNS. Written as DNA, the CDR3 is TGTGCCAGCACCCGGGACAGTAACACTGAAGCTTTCTTT. Translating it yields CASTRDSNTEAFF.

This clonotype was seen only a few times. This chain links TRBV6-2 or TRBV6-3 with TRBJ2-7, with D unclear. V lost 2 bases to trimming and J lost 6 bases, with 5 bases between them. CDR3 size: 11 residues. Germline CDR1 MNHEY, CDR2 SVGEGT. CDR3: CASSYPTEQYF. CDR3 DNA sequence: TGTGCCAGCAGTTACCCGACCGAGCAGTACTTC.

The chain combines TRBV10-1 with TRBJ2-1; 11 bases match TRBD2. J lost 3 bases, V lost 6 bases, and 4 bases had no gene match. CDR3 size: 15 residues. Looked up from germline, CDR1 is WNHNN and CDR2 is SYGVQD (reference sequence). CDR3 in DNA: TGCGCCAGCAGCGGGACTAGCGGCCTCTACAATGAGCAGTTCTTC. It encodes CASSGTSGLYNEQFF.

Only a few counts were recorded for this clonotype. V usage is TRBV20-1 and J usage is TRBJ2-3; 10 bases are a match to TRBD2. CDR1 is DFQATT, CDR2 SNEGSKA, per germline (reference sequence). This CDR3 has 14 residues. The V and J ends lost 7 bases and 3 bases, in that order; junction bases with no gene match: 7. As DNA, the CDR3 is TGCAGTGTTCCTAGCGGGAGTGGAACAGATACGCAGTATTTT. Translated, it gives CSVPSGSGTDTQYF.

This clonotype was counted at least ten times. The chain combines TRBV29-1 with TRBJ1-1; D not certain. Deletions cut 4 bases from V and 1 base from J, with 10 bases between. This CDR3 has 13 amino acids. Germline V gene lookup returns CDR1 SQVTM and CDR2 ANQGSEA. The CDR3 is CSVVRGANTEAFF. The CDR3, as DNA: TGCAGCGTTGTAAGAGGAGCGAACACTGAAGCTTTCTTT.

This rearrangement joins TRBV24-1 to TRBJ2-5; 9 nucleotides line up with TRBD2. V gave up 3 bases and J gave up 2 bases; unmatched junction bases: 3. This CDR3 spans 15 amino acids. CDR1 and CDR2 (germline): KGHDR, SFDVKD. This chain's CDR3 is CATSDPSGEQETQYF. As DNA, the CDR3 is TGTGCCACCAGTGATCCTAGCGGGGAACAAGAGACCCAGTACTTC.

The genes are TRBV20-1 and TRBJ2-1; D perhaps matches TRBD2 (7 bases). V was pared by 4 bases and J by 4 bases, with 11 bases between. The CDR3 length is 13 residues. Germline CDR1 is DFQATT and CDR2 is SNEGSKA (reference sequence). The DNA for the CDR3 is TGCAGTGCTATGGCGGGGGCTTACAATGAGCAGTTCTTC. This gives the protein CSAMAGAYNEQFF.

V and J are TRBV7-9 and TRBJ2-3, with D hard to call. V dropped 0 bases and J dropped 6 bases, with 13 bases sitting between them. Germline V gene data show CDR1 as SEHNR and CDR2 as FQNEAQ (reference sequence). The CDR3 extends over 15 amino acids. CDR3 residues: CASSLAVLLVDTQYF. The CDR3 nucleotides are TGTGCCAGCAGCTTAGCGGTTCTCCTCGTGGATACGCAGTATTTT.

The J gene is TRBJ2-1, the V gene TRBV9, with D perhaps TRBD1 (6 bases). V shed 4 bases and J shed 12 bases, with 17 bases lying between them. Per the germline V gene, CDR1 is SGDLS and CDR2 is YYNGEE. The CDR3 totals 13 residues. CDR3 amino acids: CASSSNRQTGQFF. The CDR3 region has the DNA TGTGCCAGCAGCTCCAACCGCCAGACAGGGCAGTTCTTC.

This clonotype appeared a few times. The CDR3 spells CAALGVGQRFEAFF. The CDR3 DNA reads TGTGCCGCGCTAGGAGTGGGACAGAGATTTGAAGCTTTCTTT. This rearrangement joins TRBV6-1 to TRBJ1-1, with 7 nucleotides matching TRBD1. Germline V gives CDR1 MNHNS, CDR2 SASEGT. Trimming cost V 11 bases and J 7 bases; bases outside gene matches: 16. This CDR3 is 14 amino acids long.

The gene calls are TRBV7-3 and TRBJ2-1; the match to TRBD2 covers 8 bases. CDR3 length: 15 residues. Germline values: CDR1 SGHTA, CDR2 FQGTGA. Trimming at V came to 6 bases and at J to 6 bases, leaving 10 bases not matched to a gene. The DNA of the CDR3 is TGTGCCAGCAGTCTCTGGGCGGGGGGTCCCAATGAGCAGTTCTTC. It yields the protein CASSLWAGGPNEQFF.

This clonotype has at least ten counts. The V and J genes are TRBV12-3 or TRBV12-4 and TRBJ1-2, with D uncertain. V dropped 6 bases and J dropped 1 base, with 9 bases sitting between them. This CDR3 is 13 amino acids long. CDR3 in amino acids: CASRSSNNYGYTF. CDR3 sequence (DNA): TGTGCCAGCAGATCAAGCAATAACTATGGCTACACCTTC.

This clonotype was recorded many times. The chain combines TRBV29-1 with TRBJ2-3; D remains unclear. This CDR3 spans 11 amino acids. CDR1 is SQVTM, CDR2 ANQGSEA, per germline. Trimming shortened V by 0 bases and J by 6 bases, and 4 bases separated the two germline ends. The CDR3: CSVEEADTQYF. The CDR3 DNA is TGCAGCGTTGAAGAAGCCGATACGCAGTATTTT.

This sequence joins TRBV15 and TRBJ2-6, with 9 nucleotides matching TRBD1. The germline CDR1 and CDR2 sequences are LNHNV and YYDKDF (reference sequence). There are 15 residues in the CDR3. The V and J ends lost 6 bases and 3 bases, in that order; junction bases with no gene match: 3. CDR3 nucleotides: TGTGCCACCAGTACAGGGGGCCATGGGGCCAACGTCCTGACTTTC. Amino acids: CATSTGGHGANVLTF.

This clonotype was seen only a few times. This chain joins TRBV7-2 and TRBJ2-7; possible D gene TRBD2, 6 bases. There are 13 residues in the CDR3. The germline V gene has CDR1 SGHTA and CDR2 FQGNSA. V lost 5 bases and J 8 bases, leaving 16 bases between the germline ends. CDR3 protein: CASSPNRDLKQYF. The CDR3 region has the DNA TGTGCCAGCAGCCCCAACCGGGACTTGAAGCAGTACTTC. Together with reference TRBV7-2 and TRBJ2-7, the CDR3 gives the full variable domain: GAGVSQSPSNKVTEKGKDVELRCDPISGHTALYWYRQSLGQGLEFLIYFQGNSAPDKSGLPSDRFSAERTGGSVSTLTIQRTQQEDSAVYLCASSPNRDLKQYFGPGTRLTVT.

This sequence joins TRBV20-1 and TRBJ2-2, with D hard to call. The V and J ends lost 6 bases and 6 bases respectively, with 14 bases between them. The CDR3 runs to 13 residues. Germline CDR1 reads DFQATT; CDR2 reads SNEGSKA (reference sequence). The CDR3 is CSALGNRAGELFF. The DNA of the CDR3 is TGCAGTGCCCTAGGAAATCGTGCCGGGGAGCTGTTTTTT.

This chain connects TRBV9 to TRBJ2-3; perhaps TRBD2 as D (6 bases). Trimming took off 3 bases at V and 2 bases at J, with 16 bases between the two ends. The CDR3 is made up of 16 amino acids. Germline CDR1 and CDR2: SGDLS and YYNGEE. CDR3 DNA sequence: TGTGCCAGCAGCGCCGCCCGAGCGGGCTCCACAGATACGCAGTATTTT. It is translated as CASSAARAGSTDTQYF.

The chain recombines TRBV6-1 with TRBJ2-5, with 8 bases identical to TRBD1. Germline assignment: CDR1 MNHNS and CDR2 SASEGT. The length of the CDR3 is 15 residues. The V and J ends lost 6 bases and 5 bases, in that order; junction bases with no gene match: 11. The CDR3 reads CASSHLQGAGETQYF. CDR3 coding DNA: TGTGCCAGCAGCCATCTTCAGGGGGCGGGGGAGACCCAGTACTTC.

The rearrangement uses TRBV4-3 and TRBJ2-5, with 10 bases matching TRBD2. CDR3 length equals 15 residues. Germline lookup yields CDR1 LGHNA and CDR2 YSLEER. V dropped 3 bases and J dropped 4; count of bases not matched to a gene: 5. CDR3 DNA: TGCGCCAGCAGCCAGAGCGGGAGGGCAAGAGAGACCCAGTACTTC. Encoded protein: CASSQSGRARETQYF.

The chain couples TRBV12-3 or TRBV12-4 to TRBJ2-5, with 8 bases lining up with TRBD2. V gave up 8 bases and J gave up 4 bases; unmatched junction bases: 0. This CDR3 has 11 residues. DNA of the CDR3: TGTGCCAGCCGGGAGGGAGAGACCCAGTACTTC. Residues: CASREGETQYF.